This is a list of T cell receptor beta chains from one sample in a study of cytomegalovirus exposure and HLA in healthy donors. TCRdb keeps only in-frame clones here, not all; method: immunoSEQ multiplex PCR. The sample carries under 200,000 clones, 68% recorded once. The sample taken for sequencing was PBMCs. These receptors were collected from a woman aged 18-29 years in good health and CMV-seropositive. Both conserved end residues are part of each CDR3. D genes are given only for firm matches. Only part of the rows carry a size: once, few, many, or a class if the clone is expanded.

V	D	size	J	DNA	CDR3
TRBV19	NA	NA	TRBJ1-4	TGTGCCAGTAAGGGATCAGGGACTAATGAAAAACTGTTTTTT	CASKGSGTNEKLFF
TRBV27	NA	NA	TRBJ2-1	TGTGCCAGCAGTTTACAGACAGAAAACAATGAGCAGTTCTTC	CASSLQTENNEQFF
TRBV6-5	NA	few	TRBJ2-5	TGTGCCATCCGAATCGGGGGAGAGACCCAGTACTTC	CAIRIGGETQYF
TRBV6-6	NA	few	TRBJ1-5	TGTGCCAGCTCTTCCGGGACAACTTATAGCAATCAGCCCCAGCATTTT	CASSSGTTYSNQPQHF
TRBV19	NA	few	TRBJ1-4	TGTGCCAGTAGCCCCCGGGTGCTTAATGAAAAACTGTTTTTT	CASSPRVLNEKLFF
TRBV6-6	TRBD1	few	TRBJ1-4	TGTGCCAGCAGTTCCCCGACAGGGATTGAAAAACTGTTTTTT	CASSSPTGIEKLFF
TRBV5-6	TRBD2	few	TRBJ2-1	TGTGCCAGCAGCTTGGGCGGGGGCTCCTACAATGAGCAGTTCTTC	CASSLGGGSYNEQFF
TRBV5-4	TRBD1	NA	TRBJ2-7	TGTGCCAGCAGGTCGTGGGGACAGTTTTACGAGCAGTACTTC	CASRSWGQFYEQYF
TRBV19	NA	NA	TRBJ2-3	TGTGCCAGTAGTAGCGGACTACTTAGCACAGATACGCAGTATTTT	CASSSGLLSTDTQYF
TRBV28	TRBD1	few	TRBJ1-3	TGTGCCAGCAGCCGGGGACAGGGTAGGGACACCATATATTTT	CASSRGQGRDTIYF
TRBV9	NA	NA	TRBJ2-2	TGTGCCAGCAGCGTAGAATCGGGAGCTAACACCGGGGAGCTGTTTTTT	CASSVESGANTGELFF
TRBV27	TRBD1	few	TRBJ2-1	TGTGCCAGCAGTCCCAATACCGGGACAGGGTGGGGTGAGCAGTTCTTC	CASSPNTGTGWGEQFF
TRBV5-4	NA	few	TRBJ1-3	TGTGCCAGCAGCTCCGACCCGGGACATAGCTCTGGAAACACCATATATTTT	CASSSDPGHSSGNTIYF
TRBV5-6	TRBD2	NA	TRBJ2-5	TGTGCCAGCAGCTTGGAGCGGGGGGGTTCCGCAGAGACCCAGTACTTC	CASSLERGGSAETQYF
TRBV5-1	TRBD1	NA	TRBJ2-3	TGCGCCAGCAGCTCGACAGGGTCTAGCACAGATACGCAGTATTTT	CASSSTGSSTDTQYF
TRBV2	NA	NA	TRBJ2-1	TGTGCCAGCAGTGGGGGTTTAAACCAGCGGATCTCCTACAATGAGCAGTTCTTC	CASSGGLNQRISYNEQFF
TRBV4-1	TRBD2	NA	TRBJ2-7	TGCGCCAGCAGCCAAGCCCCGGGACTAGCGGGAGGCCCCCTCCTCGAGCAGTACTTC	CASSQAPGLAGGPLLEQYF
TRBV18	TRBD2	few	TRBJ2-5	TGTGCCAGCTTCGACGCCGGGACTAGCGGAGAGACCCAGTACTTC	CASFDAGTSGETQYF
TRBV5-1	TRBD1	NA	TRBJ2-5	TGCGCCAGCAGCTTAGTCGTAACAGGGGGGAATGAGCAGTACTTC	CASSLVVTGGNEQYF
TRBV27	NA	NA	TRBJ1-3	TGTGCCAGCAGAATTGGGGCTGGGAACACCATATATTTT	CASRIGAGNTIYF
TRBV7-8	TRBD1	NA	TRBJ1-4	TGTGCCAGCAGCTTCCTAGGGGGACAGGTCCGAACCAAAAATGAAAAACTGTTTTTT	CASSFLGGQVRTKNEKLFF
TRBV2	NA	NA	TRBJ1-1	TGTGCCAGCAGTGAAACAGGTCCTGAAGCTTTCTTT	CASSETGPEAFF
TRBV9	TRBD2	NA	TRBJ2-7	TGTGCCAGCAGCGCCGGACTAGCGGGAGGGGGGACCTACGAGCAGTACTTC	CASSAGLAGGGTYEQYF
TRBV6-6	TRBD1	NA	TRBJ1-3	TGTGCCAGCAGTTTCCAGGGACAGAGGAACACCATATATTTT	CASSFQGQRNTIYF
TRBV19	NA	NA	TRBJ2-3	TGTGCCAGTAGTACGGAGGGAGGCCGCACAGATACGCAGTATTTT	CASSTEGGRTDTQYF
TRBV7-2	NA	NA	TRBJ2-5	TGTGCCAGCAGCTTAACAGCCCAAGAGACCCAGTACTTC	CASSLTAQETQYF
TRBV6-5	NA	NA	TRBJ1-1	TGTGCCAGCAGTTACGCGAGGGCCGCGGGGGCTGAAGCTTTCTTT	CASSYARAAGAEAFF
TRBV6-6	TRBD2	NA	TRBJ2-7	TGTGCCAGCAGCACCACTAGCGGGGGATCCTACGAGCAGTACTTC	CASSTTSGGSYEQYF
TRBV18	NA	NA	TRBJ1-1	TGTGCCAGCTCACCACCGACAGCGAACACTGAAGCTTTCTTT	CASSPPTANTEAFF
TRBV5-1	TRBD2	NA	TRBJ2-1	TGCGCCAGCAGCGGCGGGAGGGTTAATGAGCAGTTCTTC	CASSGGRVNEQFF
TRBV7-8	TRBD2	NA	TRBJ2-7	TGTGCCAGCAGCATATCTAGCGGGGGGTATACCTACGAGCAGTACTTC	CASSISSGGYTYEQYF
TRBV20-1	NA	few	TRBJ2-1	TGCAGTGCTCCCGGAGGGTTCTTC	CSAPGGFF
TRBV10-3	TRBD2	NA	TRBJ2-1	TGTGCCATCAACGGGAGGGGGGACAATGAGCAGTTCTTC	CAINGRGDNEQFF
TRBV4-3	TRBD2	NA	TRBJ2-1	TGCGCCAGCAGCCAAAATGTAGCGGGGGGACGGAATGAGCAGTTCTTC	CASSQNVAGGRNEQFF
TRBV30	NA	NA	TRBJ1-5	TGTGCCTGGAGTGCGGGTGTTGGTCAGCCCCAGCATTTT	CAWSAGVGQPQHF
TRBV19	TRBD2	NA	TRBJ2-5	TGTGCCAGTAGTATCGGGACTAGCGGCCAAGAGACCCAGTACTTC	CASSIGTSGQETQYF
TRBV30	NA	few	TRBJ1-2	TGTGCCTGGAGTGTCGCAGGGGAATATGGCTACACCTTC	CAWSVAGEYGYTF
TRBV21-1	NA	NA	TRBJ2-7	TGTGCCAGCACCCCAAGGGGACAGCGGTCCTACGAGCAGTACTTC	CASTPRGQRSYEQYF
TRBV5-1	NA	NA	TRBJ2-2	TGCGCCAGCAGAGTGGGAGTCCCGAACACCGGGGAGCTGTTTTTT	CASRVGVPNTGELFF
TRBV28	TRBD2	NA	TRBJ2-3	TGTGCCAGCAGCCTAACCACTAGCGGATCCACAGATACGCAGTATTTT	CASSLTTSGSTDTQYF
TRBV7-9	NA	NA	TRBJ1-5	TGTGCCAGCGGAACAGATCAGCCCCAGCATTTT	CASGTDQPQHF
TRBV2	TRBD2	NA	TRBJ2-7	TGTGCCAGCCAAAAGCTAGCGGGAGCAGTGGATTGGGAGCAGTACTTC	CASQKLAGAVDWEQYF
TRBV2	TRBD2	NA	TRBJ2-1	TGTGCCAGCACCGTCCTAGCGGGGGGAACCAATGAGCAGTTCTTC	CASTVLAGGTNEQFF
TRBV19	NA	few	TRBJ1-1	TGTGCCAGTAGTGAAATAGGACAGCGTGAAGCTTTCTTT	CASSEIGQREAFF
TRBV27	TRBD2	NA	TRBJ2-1	TGTGCCAGCAGTTACGTGACTAGCGGGGGCCGCTCCTACAATGAGCAGTTCTTC	CASSYVTSGGRSYNEQFF
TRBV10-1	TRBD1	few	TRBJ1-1	TGCGCCAGCAGTGAGTCCGGGACAGGACGTTCAGTCTTT	CASSESGTGRSVF
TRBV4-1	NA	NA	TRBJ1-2	TGCGCCAGCAGCCAAGCGGCAGGGAACTATGGCTACACCTTC	CASSQAAGNYGYTF
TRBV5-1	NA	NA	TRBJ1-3	TGCGCCAGCAGCTTGTGGGTTTCGGCTGAGGGCGGAAACACCATATATTTT	CASSLWVSAEGGNTIYF
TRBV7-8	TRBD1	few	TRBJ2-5	TGTGCCAGCAGCTTCACGCAGGGGGCTGTTGAGACCCAGTACTTC	CASSFTQGAVETQYF
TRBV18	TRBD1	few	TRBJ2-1	TGTGCCAGCTCACTAGGACAGGGGCCCTACAATGAGCAGTTCTTC	CASSLGQGPYNEQFF
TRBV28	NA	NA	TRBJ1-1	TGTGCCAGCAGTTTTACGGTGAACACTGAAGCTTTCTTT	CASSFTVNTEAFF
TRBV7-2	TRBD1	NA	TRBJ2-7	TGTGCCAGCAGCTTAGACTGGACAGGCCTCGTGGAGCAGTACTTC	CASSLDWTGLVEQYF
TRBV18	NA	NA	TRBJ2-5	TGTGCCAGCTCAGCCATGAAGGAGTACCAAGAGACCCAGTACTTC	CASSAMKEYQETQYF
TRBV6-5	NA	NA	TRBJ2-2	TGTGCCAGCAGTTACGGCCTAGCGTACCCCGGGGAGCTGTTTTTT	CASSYGLAYPGELFF
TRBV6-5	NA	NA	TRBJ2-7	TGTGCCAGCAAGAGGGTGCAGGAGCACTACGAGCAGTACTTC	CASKRVQEHYEQYF